One and the same sample provided the 2 T cell receptor beta chains below, sequenced in a study of blood T cell repertoires in COVID-19. The table came from immunoSEQ multiplex PCR; TCRdb's copy has only in-frame clones and leaves some out. The table includes some 320,000 clones, about 89% detected once. Sequencing was performed on peripheral blood. The receptor set was obtained from a woman aged 50 to 60 who had recovered from COVID-19.

The chain joins TRBV6-5 to TRBJ1-2, with 7 bases fitting TRBD1. V lost 9 bases and J lost 4; bases outside the gene matches: 5. Germline V gene lookup returns CDR1 MNHEY and CDR2 SVGAGI. CDR3 size: 12 residues. The CDR3 DNA reads as TGTGCCAGTGAGGGGGCAAGCTATGGCTACACCTTC. Translation: CASEGASYGYTF.

The chain links TRBV5-6 to TRBJ1-4; D not certain. The CDR3 loop spans 16 amino acids. CDR1 is SGHDT, CDR2 YYEEEE, per germline. V dropped 1 base and J dropped 1 base, with 11 bases sitting between them. CDR3 DNA sequence: TGTGCCAGCAGCTTGTTGAAGCTTGGAACTAATGAAAAACTGTTTTTT. This gives the protein CASSLLKLGTNEKLFF.